This T cell receptor (beta chain) was recovered during a study of blood T cell repertoires in COVID-19. As for the study in general: Sample material is recorded as cDNA or gDNA derived from T cells, B-cell-depleted T cells, or PBMCs.

Profiling relied on immunoSEQ multiplex PCR, and the TCRdb table lists in-frame clones only, not all of them. The data contain some 170,000 clones, about 88% of them singletons. The CDR3 consists of 15 residues. Germline V CDR1 and CDR2: LGHNA, YNFKEQ. The V and J ends lost 4 bases and 2 bases respectively, with 14 bases between them. The sample taken for sequencing was PBMCs or T cells enriched from blood (not recorded which). This chain connects TRBV4-2 to TRBJ1-2, with D perhaps matching TRBD1 (5 bases). The receptor was isolated from a human donor with acute COVID-19. The donor label of this sample is uncertain. DNA of the CDR3: TGTGCCAGCAGCCCCTTGGGGGGGAGGAACTATGGCTACACCTTC. Translating it yields CASSPLGGRNYGYTF.